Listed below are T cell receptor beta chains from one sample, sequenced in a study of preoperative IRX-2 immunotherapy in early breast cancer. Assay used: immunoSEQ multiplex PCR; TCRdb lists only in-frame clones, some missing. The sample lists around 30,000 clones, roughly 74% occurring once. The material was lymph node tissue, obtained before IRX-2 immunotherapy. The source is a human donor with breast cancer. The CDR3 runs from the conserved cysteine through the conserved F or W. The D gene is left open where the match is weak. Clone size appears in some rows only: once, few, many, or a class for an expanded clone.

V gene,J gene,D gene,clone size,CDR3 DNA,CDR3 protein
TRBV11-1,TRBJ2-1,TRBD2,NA,TGTGCCAGCAGCTTGCCTAGCGGGGTTGACAATGAGCAGTTCTTC,CASSLPSGVDNEQFF
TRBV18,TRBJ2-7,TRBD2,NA,TGTGCCAGCTCACTCTTCGAACCGGGACTAGCGGGCCCGACCGAGCAGTACTTC,CASSLFEPGLAGPTEQYF
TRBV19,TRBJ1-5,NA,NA,TGTGCCAGTAGTAAGGGAGGGCAGGCGCGGAACAATCAGCCCCAGCATTTT,CASSKGGQARNNQPQHF
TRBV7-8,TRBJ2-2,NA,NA,TGTGCCAGCAGCTACGCCCACACCGGGGAGCTGTTTTTT,CASSYAHTGELFF
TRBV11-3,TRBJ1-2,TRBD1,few,TGTGCCAGCAGCTTGGACAGGGGGCAATATGGCTACACCTTC,CASSLDRGQYGYTF
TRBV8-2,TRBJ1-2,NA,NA,TGTGCCAGCAGTTTTTACACAGGGATCAACTATGGCTACACCTTC,CASSFYTGINYGYTF
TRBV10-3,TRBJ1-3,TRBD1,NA,TGTGCCATCAGTGAGCGGGACAGGGGAGGAAACACCATATATTTT,CAISERDRGGNTIYF
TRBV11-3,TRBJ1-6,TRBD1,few,TGTGCCAGCAGCTTAGGGACAGGGATGTTCTATAATTCACCCCTCCACTTT,CASSLGTGMFYNSPLHF
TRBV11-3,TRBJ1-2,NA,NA,TGTGCCAGCAGCTTAGTCTCGGGGGACGACTATGGCTACACCTTC,CASSLVSGDDYGYTF
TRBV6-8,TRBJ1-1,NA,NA,TGTGCCACAGCGGGGGGCGCCGAGGCGAACACTGAAGCTTTCTTT,CATAGGAEANTEAFF
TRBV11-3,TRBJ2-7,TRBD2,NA,TGTGCCAGCAGCCAGACGACTAGCGTCTACGAGCAGTACTTC,CASSQTTSVYEQYF
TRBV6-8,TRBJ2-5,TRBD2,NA,TGTGCCATCAGTCAAACCGGCCCCAGCGGGGGGGAAGAGACCCAGTACTTC,CAISQTGPSGGEETQYF
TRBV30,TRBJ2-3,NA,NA,TGTGCCTGGGAAGTTGTTGGTGTCCGACCCGGGGATACGCAGTATTTT,CAWEVVGVRPGDTQYF
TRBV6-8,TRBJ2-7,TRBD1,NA,TGTGCCAGCAGTGATCCCGGGACAGGGGGATACGAGCAGTACTTC,CASSDPGTGGYEQYF
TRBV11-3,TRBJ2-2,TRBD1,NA,TGTGCCAGCAGCTCACAGGGGCCCCTGAACACCGGGGAGCTGTTTTTT,CASSSQGPLNTGELFF
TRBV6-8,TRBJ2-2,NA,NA,TGTGCCAGCAGTTACTTTACAGGGAGGACCGGGGAGCTGTTTTTT,CASSYFTGRTGELFF
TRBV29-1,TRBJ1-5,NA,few,TGCAGCGTTGGGTGGGATAGCAATCAGCCCCAGCATTTT,CSVGWDSNQPQHF
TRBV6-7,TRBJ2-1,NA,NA,TGTGCCAGCAGTTTATCCCGGGTAAATGAGCAGTTCTTC,CASSLSRVNEQFF
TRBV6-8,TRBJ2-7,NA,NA,TGTGCCAGCAGTTACCGCAGGAGCCGGTACGAGCAGTACTTC,CASSYRRSRYEQYF
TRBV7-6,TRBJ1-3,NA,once,TGTGCCAGCAGCTCCAGGACTGTTAGCTCTGGAAACACCATATATTTT,CASSSRTVSSGNTIYF